A single sample is the source of the 21 T cell receptor beta chains below, sequenced in a study of beta chain features in type 1 diabetes. Since all of the isolated RNA was reverse transcribed, expressed TCRB transcripts were what got sequenced. Sequencing was performed with immunoSEQ multiplex PCR; in TCRdb, only in-frame clones are kept and a portion is missing. The repertoire includes 150,000 to 190,000 clones, around 10% of them detected once, and around 2% sits in the top ten. Material for sequencing was central memory CD4+ T cells from blood. The receptors were gathered from a man between 18 and 35 years old in good health.

Notes on this clone: Germline and junction disagree at one end, which may indicate a read error. V usage is TRBV7-7 and J usage is TRBJ2-1; 9 positions match TRBD1. Germline assignment: CDR1 SSHAT and CDR2 FNYEAQ (reference sequence). CDR3 length equals 15 residues. DNA of the CDR3: TGTGCTAGCAGCCCCAACTACAGGGGGCGGAATGAGCAGTTCTTC. Translation: CASSPNYRGRNEQFF. The full variable domain, in which reference TRBV7-7 and TRBJ2-1 provide the parts outside the CDR3, is GAGVSQSPRYKVTKRGQDVTLRCDPISSHATLYWYQQALGQGPEFLTYFNYEAQPDKSGLPSDRFSAERPEGSISTLTIQRTEQRDSAMYRCASSPNYRGRNEQFFGPGTRLTVL.

This clone came up a few times. The rearrangement uses TRBV29-1 and TRBJ1-3; D is unresolved. There are 13 residues in the CDR3. Germline V CDR1 and CDR2: SQVTM, ANQGSEA. Trimming removed 7 bases at V and 0 bases at J, with 10 bases between. The CDR3 region is CSARPSSGNTIYF. In DNA, the CDR3 is TGCAGCGCCCGCCCCAGCTCTGGAAACACCATATATTTT.

This clone was seen at least ten times. J is TRBJ2-4 and V is TRBV7-9, with D perhaps assigned TRBD1 or TRBD2 (5 bases each). This CDR3 is 15 amino acids long. V dropped 5 bases and J dropped 0 bases, with 11 bases sitting between them. Germline V gives CDR1 SEHNR, CDR2 FQNEAQ (reference sequence). The DNA of the CDR3 is TGTGCCAGCAGCCTCGGGGCTTTAGCCAAAAACATTCAGTACTTC. Translating gives CASSLGALAKNIQYF.

This chain links TRBV7-2 with TRBJ2-5; TRBD1 agrees at 9 bases. Germline V lookup: CDR1 SGHTA, CDR2 FQGNSA. CDR3 length: 14 residues. Unmatched junction bases numbered 6, after V lost 5 bases and J lost 5 bases. DNA of the CDR3: TGTGCCAGCAGCCCCGGGACAGGGATCGAGACCCAGTACTTC. Translating gives CASSPGTGIETQYF.

The J gene is TRBJ2-3, the V gene TRBV4-3, with 7 bases lining up with TRBD2. CDR3 size: 16 residues. V lost 1 base to trimming and J lost 0 bases; unmatched junction nucleotides: 4. The germline V gene has CDR1 LGHNA and CDR2 YSLEER. CDR3 coding DNA: TGCGCCAGCAGCCAAGGCGAGCGGGGCAGCACAGATACGCAGTATTTT. It yields the protein CASSQGERGSTDTQYF.

This clone was seen many times. V usage is TRBV5-1 and J usage is TRBJ2-7; D is ambiguous. V dropped 4 bases and J dropped 4 bases, with 6 bases sitting between them. CDR3 length equals 11 residues. Looked up from germline, CDR1 is SGHRS and CDR2 is YFSETQ. The CDR3 reads CASSDTYEQYF. CDR3 bases: TGCGCCAGCAGCGACACTTACGAGCAGTACTTC.

This clone was recorded a few times. CDR3 in DNA: TGTGCCAGTCCACCAAGACAGGGGCCCGCGAACACTGAAGCTTTCTTT. It is translated as CASPPRQGPANTEAFF. The V and J genes are TRBV19 and TRBJ1-1, with 8 bases identical to TRBD1. The CDR3 contains 16 residues. The V and J ends lost 8 bases and 1 base, in that order; junction bases with no gene match: 12. The germline V gene has CDR1 LNHDA and CDR2 SQIVND (reference sequence).

The chain is built from TRBV7-2 and TRBJ2-1, with a tentative D call TRBD1 (6 bases). Germline CDR1 and CDR2: SGHTA and FQGNSA. CDR3 size: 16 residues. V lost 7 bases to trimming and J lost 10 bases, with 26 bases between them. The chain's CDR3 is CASTLTGTFQIGEQFF. The CDR3 DNA is TGTGCCAGCACCCTCACCGGGACATTCCAAATCGGGGAGCAGTTCTTC.

Regarding this clone: Other DNA variants within this sample encode the same CDR3. The chain has TRBV30 and TRBJ2-5; TRBD2 agrees at 8 bases. Germline CDR1 is GTSNPN and CDR2 is SVGIG (reference sequence). After removal of 2 bases from V and 2 bases from J, the junction contained 4 bases not matched to a gene. CDR3 length: 14 amino acids. The CDR3 region has the DNA TGTGCCTGGAGTCTCCGGGGGGGGCAAGAGACCCAGTACTTC. It yields the protein CAWSLRGGQETQYF.

The chain recombines TRBV5-4 with TRBJ2-4; 9 bases line up with TRBD1. Germline CDR1 reads SGHNT; CDR2 reads YYREEE (reference sequence). V lost 4 bases to trimming and J lost 8 bases; unmatched junction nucleotides: 10. CDR3 size: 15 residues. The CDR3 DNA follows: TGTGCCAGCAGCCCTACCCGGGACAGGGTACACATTCAGTACTTC. Translation gives CASSPTRDRVHIQYF.

This clone has only a few counts. V is TRBV29-1 and J is TRBJ2-3, with D possibly being TRBD2 (6 bases). The CDR3 consists of 14 residues. Trimming removed 6 bases from V and 4 bases from J, with 17 bases in between. Germline-derived CDR1 and CDR2 are SQVTM and ANQGSEA. The CDR3 loop is CSVGPGLQSDTQYF. CDR3 DNA: TGCAGCGTGGGACCGGGACTGCAATCAGATACGCAGTATTTT.

V is TRBV5-4 and J is TRBJ2-7; TRBD2 agrees at 13 bases. V was pared by 3 bases and J by 3 bases, with 3 bases of the junction left unmatched. This CDR3 has 15 amino acids. The germline V gene has CDR1 SGHNT and CDR2 YYREEE (reference sequence). CDR3 in amino acids: CASSSRTSGSYEQYF. Here the CDR3 DNA reads TGTGCCAGCAGCTCAAGGACTAGCGGGAGCTACGAGCAGTACTTC.

This clone was counted between two and nine times. The chain employs TRBV27 and TRBJ2-7; either TRBD1 or TRBD2 may fit D (5 bases each). This CDR3 spans 15 amino acids. From germline, CDR1 is MNHEY and CDR2 SMNVEV (reference sequence). V gave up 6 bases and J gave up 2 bases, with 17 bases separating them. The CDR3 coding sequence is TGTGCCAGCAGGTGGGGCTGGGACGGAACCTACGAGCAGTACTTC. Protein sequence: CASRWGWDGTYEQYF.

The V gene is TRBV11-2, the J gene TRBJ2-7; D gene ambiguous. The length of the CDR3 is 14 residues. Trimming left V 3 bases short and J 1 base short, with 10 bases between. The germline CDR1 and CDR2 sequences are SGHAT and FQNNGV. Here the CDR3 DNA reads TGTGCCAGCAGCTTCCAATTGATTTCCTACGAGCAGTACTTC. As protein: CASSFQLISYEQYF.

This chain uses TRBV5-1 with TRBJ1-2; 7 nucleotides align to TRBD1. V lost 5 bases and J lost 2; bases outside the gene matches: 12. From germline, CDR1 is SGHRS and CDR2 YFSETQ. There are 16 residues in the CDR3. CDR3 coding DNA: TGCGCCAGCAGTCCCGGCACAGGGGCGATAAACTATGGCTACACCTTC. The encoded protein is CASSPGTGAINYGYTF.

The chain carries TRBV6-5 and TRBJ2-1, with D hard to call. The V end lost 6 bases, the J end lost 7 bases, and 19 bases lay between the germline ends. Germline CDR1 reads MNHEY; CDR2 reads SVGAGI. The CDR3 length is 15 residues. The CDR3 bases are TGTGCCAGCAGCCCAATAGGCAACCCTAAAAATGAGCAGTTCTTC. Translation: CASSPIGNPKNEQFF.

This sequence joins TRBV9 and TRBJ1-3, with TRBD1 as a possible D gene (6 bases). CDR1 and CDR2 (germline): SGDLS, YYNGEE. CDR3 length: 16 amino acids. Trimming took off 2 bases at V and 1 base at J, with 13 bases between the two ends. For the CDR3, the DNA is TGTGCCAGCAGCGTTGGACTCGACAGGTCTGGAAACACCATATATTTT. The encoded protein is CASSVGLDRSGNTIYF.

The sample holds many counts of this clone. The chain is built from TRBV29-1 and TRBJ2-4, with unresolved D. CDR3 length: 14 amino acids. Looked up from germline, CDR1 is SQVTM and CDR2 is ANQGSEA. The V end was cut by 4 bases, the J end by 2 bases, with 12 bases between. CDR3 protein: CSVAIGGTKNIQYF. The CDR3 region has the DNA TGCAGCGTTGCGATAGGTGGAACCAAAAACATTCAGTACTTC. The full variable domain, its missing parts supplied by reference TRBV29-1 and TRBJ2-4, is SAVISQKPSRDICQRGTSLTIQCQVDSQVTMMFWYRQQPGQSLTLIATANQGSEATYESGFVIDKFPISRPNLTFSTLTVSNMSPEDSSIYLCSVAIGGTKNIQYFGAGTRLSVL.

This clone was picked up a small number of times. The J gene is TRBJ2-7, the V gene TRBV18, with 11 nucleotides matching TRBD2. J was trimmed by 4 bases and V by 5 bases; bases with no gene match: 7. Germline loops: CDR1 KGHSH, CDR2 LQKENI. The CDR3 loop spans 15 amino acids. CDR3 bases: TGTGCCAGCTCAGCCCGAGGGACTAGCGGTTACGAGCAGTACTTC. Translating gives CASSARGTSGYEQYF.

Ten or more counts support this clone. This rearrangement joins TRBV6-5 to TRBJ2-7, with D maybe TRBD2 (5 bases). V dropped 6 bases and J dropped 5 bases, with 17 bases sitting between them. The CDR3 has 14 residues. Germline lookup yields CDR1 MNHEY and CDR2 SVGAGI. Written as DNA, the CDR3 is TGTGCCAGCAGCCCCGGGGATGTGGGGAACGAGCAGTACTTC. Translation gives CASSPGDVGNEQYF.

This clone was recorded a few times. V usage is TRBV6-6 and J usage is TRBJ2-1, with D possibly being TRBD1 (6 bases). Germline values: CDR1 MNHNY, CDR2 SVGAGI (reference sequence). Trimming stripped 6 bases from V and 10 bases from J, with 13 bases between. This CDR3 is built from 12 residues. This CDR3 is CASSPDRLEQFF. The CDR3 DNA is TGTGCCAGCAGCCCCGACAGGCTAGAGCAGTTCTTC.